This T cell receptor (beta chain) was profiled in a study of cytomegalovirus exposure and HLA in healthy donors (TCRdb year 2017). About the full investigation: An earlier analysis of some 500 of the donors reported 276 Gb of sequence data and about 100 million unique TCR beta sequences from about 200 million T cells. Roughly 5 DR-DQ haplotypes were handled as single units for association and clustering, since linkage in the cohort was strong. A later analysis re-analyzed previously published TCR beta repertoires from several hundred donors and added high-resolution HLA genotyping to study TCR occurrence patterns. All discovery cohort repertoires had been generated using a single sequencing platform. The genetic ancestry cluster associated with self-reported Caucasian donors included around 76% of the roughly 360 genotyped donors. Both class I and class II loci were covered by HLA typing, at four-digit resolution. Donor age, sex, ethnicity and CMV serostatus were collected together with the repertoire data. Roughly 300 gigabases of sequencing data and approximately 80 million unique TCR sequences were included in an early release covering about 700 HLA-typed donors. In an earlier analysis of several hundred of the donors, high-throughput TCR beta sequencing was used to judge whether each TCR beta V gene segment behaved as functional or pseudogenic. Among some 410 genotyped donors of the cohort, an average of about 220,000 unique TCR beta nucleotide sequences was sequenced per donor, of which approximately 18% were non-productive. A separate validation cohort of 100 to 150 different subjects was used in addition to the approximately 700-subject first cohort. The study was designed to test whether signatures of past pathogen exposure could be identified by cataloging public T cell receptors. Using immunosequencing, the study profiled T cell repertoires from 550 to 750 subjects and related those repertoires to cytomegalovirus serostatus. To predict cytomegalovirus infection status, the study brought together high-throughput TCR immunosequencing, statistical association of individual TCRs with disease status, and machine learning. The later analysis used no new phenotypic data to find candidate immune exposures, relying instead on TCR beta sequences and their occurrence across donors. Typing coverage differed by locus: A, B, C, DRB1 and DQB1 were typed in roughly 620-630 donors, DQA1 in 500 to 550, DPA1 in approximately 610, and DPB1 in 400 to 480. A later genetic analysis took genome-wide SNP genotypes for 398 of the 666 donors and used that subset as a discovery cohort.

Note on this clone: Its specific antigen is unknown. Per-nucleotide qualities are absent, and no much larger clonotype sits a single base away.

What the research found in general, with its limitations: Most TCR sequences were seen in very few donors, while some public TCRs were found in many individuals. Some IMGT-functional V segments, including TRBV6-2 and TRBV6-3, could not be distinguished by the 87-base-pair reads and were therefore excluded. In a later analysis, TCR association rates were found to vary across HLA loci, with the most associated TCRs seen for DRB1 alleles and the fewest for HLA-C alleles. A few of the identified cytomegalovirus-associated TCR beta chains were confirmed in vitro to be specific for cytomegalovirus antigens. In a later analysis, HLA-associated TCR beta chains were found to be more clonally expanded and to have lower generation probabilities than equally common non-associated chains. Strong co-occurrence of HLA alleles, especially DR and DQ, made assigning TCR associations to individual alleles difficult. Around 16 rarely observed V segments, including chromosome 9 orphons, were excluded from the earlier analysis of almost 600 of the donors because counts were too low. A further reported finding was that TCR beta sequences accurately predicted the HLA-A and HLA-B alleles for most subjects in the first cohort. The authors suggested that the approach could potentially be extended to other disease states and immunological phenotypes. In this cohort, only TCR beta chains were sequenced, and detectable features were limited by the absence of alpha or paired-chain data. CMV serostatus was the only immune exposure information available for the cohort. An association between a missense DCLRE1C variant and V-gene and J-gene trimming of TCR beta chains was found in a later genetic analysis and replicated in an independent cohort. A later analysis reported that several top co-occurrence clusters appeared linked to parvovirus B19, influenza, CMV and Epstein-Barr virus. Most CMV-associated TCR beta chains appeared to be HLA-restricted in a later analysis, and the HLA associations seemed to be driven largely by CMV exposure. A later analysis associated 15,000 to 20,000 TCR beta sequences with specific HLA alleles at a false discovery rate of 0.05. Compared with the roughly 700-donor mean, donors in an Asian-associated ancestry cluster had fewer N-insertions in productive TCRs, according to a later genetic analysis. A cluster of highly shared sequence variants was judged likely to represent a technical artifact of the sequencing pipeline. HLA typing was unavailable for some donors at each locus, so association tests used only the typed subset. The presence/absence analyses assumed that sequencing depth was roughly uniform across donors, and that assumption may not be true. Correlated functional status among segregating V segments might reflect linkage disequilibrium, but an unknown experimental factor could not be ruled out. In both the original and validation cohorts, the classifier was reported to diagnose cytomegalovirus status with high specificity and sensitivity. The study gave a list of roughly 150 TCR beta chains associated with cytomegalovirus. An earlier analysis of around 500 of the donors showed that most TCR beta V segments appeared in productive rearrangements either about 87% or about 30% of the time, which broadly matched IMGT annotations.

The cohort comprised 670 or so healthy bone marrow donors. Cohort members were all nominally healthy when sampled, although unrecorded immune exposures were likely present. The donor tested CMV seropositive and was one of the 289 seropositive cohort members. Each donor provided a peripheral blood sample, and peripheral blood mononuclear cells were used for TCR beta sequencing. Genomic DNA extraction from the blood cell samples was performed with the Qiagen DNeasy Blood Extraction Kit. Counted from cysteine to phenylalanine, this CDR3 has 16 amino acids. Only the CDR3 DNA is retained, 48 bases long and in frame from the first base. V is cut by 0 bases and J by 2 bases, and the space between the germline ends is 13 bases. For CDR1 and CDR2, the germline V gene lists SGHRS and YFSETQ. Libraries came from the immunoSEQ multiplex PCR assay. For the multiplex PCR, a mixture combining 60 forward primers for TCR Vbeta segments and 13 reverse primers for TCR Jbeta segments was used. The CDR3 region of rearranged TCR beta genes was amplified from genomic DNA with a multiplex PCR assay. Amplified TCR beta libraries were sequenced as 87-base-pair reads on the Illumina HiSeq System. The study's own analysis went as follows. A later analysis counted approximately 74 million unique TCR beta chains across the 670 or so repertoires, and 10 million to 12 million of these chains were shared by at least two donors. A nearest-neighbor algorithm error-corrected the raw reads and collapsed the reads into unique sequences, merging closely related sequences to remove PCR and sequencing errors. V, D and J gene segments were assigned by aligning CDR3 sequences to IMGT reference sequences. For a sequence to be retained, a match of at least six nucleotides was required to both a V gene segment and a J gene segment. A rearrangement was called productive if the CDR3 had no stop codons and remained in frame with V and J, and every other rearrangement was called non-productive. CDR3 was defined according to IMGT convention as the region running from the second conserved V-encoded cysteine to the conserved J-encoded phenylalanine. The earlier analysis of about 620 of the donors excluded sequences that lacked an unambiguous match to a single V gene segment. In an earlier analysis of several hundred of the donors, a V segment was called functional when productive rearrangements were above 56.7%, and segregating when the standard deviation between donors exceeded 5%. A statistical classification framework was built to diagnose cytomegalovirus status from the catalog of TCR beta chain sequences. V and J gene assignment, in a later analysis, came from comparing TCR nucleotide sequences with IMGT/GENE-DB human TR gene sequences. The TCRdist pipeline was used in a later analysis to assign CDR3 sequences and most-parsimonious VDJ recombination scenarios. In a later analysis, each TCR beta chain was defined by its CDR3 amino acid sequence together with its V-gene family, and reads lacking a unique V-gene family were excluded. In a later analysis, several hundred highly shared, low-generation-probability nucleotide sequences were removed to address suspected cross-contamination and a sequencing artifact. For each public chain, a later analysis derived a clonal expansion index from normalized ranks of inferred template counts within each repertoire. In a later analysis, generation probabilities were computed with a VDJ recombination model fitted to out-of-frame rearrangements, and the resulting probabilities were checked against IGoR. A later analysis scored TCR-TCR, TCR-HLA and TCR-CMV co-occurrence with hypergeometric tests, applying a repertoire-size bias correction to TCR pairs. False discovery rates were estimated in a later analysis by permuting HLA or CMV assignments 20 times. In a later analysis, co-occurring TCRs were grouped with DBSCAN, and TCRdist sequence similarity was added when clustering was performed within HLA-allele-positive subsets. For co-occurrence clustering, repertoires with fewer than 30,000 or more than 120,000 public chains were excluded, along with roughly 5 repertoires with anomalous nucleotide sharing. TCRdb mirrors the immuneACCESS table, restricted to in-frame sequences. Some clones are absent from its copies; in checked studies, under half trace to an unresolved V gene, and the reason for the others is unknown. The V and J calls and clone size were taken over from that table, and D and trimming were inferred from the DNA. The sample data list more than 95,000 clones, and 75% to 80% of these were observed just once. 5% to 6.5% of the sample is in the top ten clones.

This chain joins TRBV5-1 to TRBJ2-3; the best D guess is TRBD2, with 5 bases matching. The sequence derives from a man aged 55 to 69 in good health and CMV-seropositive. Sample: PBMCs. The CDR3 here reads CASSLGASRVTDTQYF. The sequence in DNA is TGCGCCAGCAGCTTGGGCGCCTCGCGGGTCACAGATACGCAGTATTTT.